This is a list of T cell receptor beta chains from one sample in a study of vaccination and CD4 T cells after COVID-19. TCRdb re-analysed the PCR reads in MiXCR, keeping a single row per CDR3 protein. The sample includes 1,500 or so distinct CDR3 sequences, 48% of them seen just once. Their cognate antigens are unknown. Specimen: CD4+ T cells from blood, cultured in vitro. These receptors came from a human donor in good health. CDR3s include the opening cysteine and the closing phenylalanine or tryptophan. D genes are given only for firm matches. Size is omitted from some rows. Given values are once, few, many or a class for expanded clones.

TRBJ1-6 | TRBD1 | NA | TRBV18 | CASSPTGSYNSPLHF | TGTGCCAGCTCACCGACAGGGTCCTATAATTCACCCCTCCACTTT
TRBJ2-3 | NA | few | TRBV7-3 | CASSSGTDISTDTQYF | TGTGCCAGCAGCTCTGGGACTGATATAAGCACAGATACGCAGTATTTT
TRBJ2-5 | TRBD1 | NA | TRBV4-1 | CASSQGSRGSQETQYF | TGCGCCAGCAGCCAAGGCAGCAGGGGGTCCCAAGAGACCCAGTACTTC
TRBJ1-2 | TRBD1 | NA | TRBV5-1 | CASSTEGAYGYTF | TGCGCCAGCAGCACGGAGGGGGCCTATGGCTACACCTTC
TRBJ2-7 | TRBD1 | NA | TRBV2 | CAITPGQGSYEQYF | TGTGCCATCACCCCGGGACAGGGCTCCTACGAGCAGTACTTC
TRBJ1-5 | NA | NA | TRBV29-1 | CSVDSGNQPQHF | TGCAGCGTTGACAGTGGCAATCAGCCCCAGCATTTT
TRBJ1-2 | NA | few | TRBV6-2/TRBV6-3 | CAGYSTANYGYTF | TGTGCCGGATACAGTACAGCTAACTATGGCTACACCTTC
TRBJ2-3 | NA | once | TRBV11-2 | CASGSPGRHTDTQYF | TGTGCCAGCGGATCGCCAGGAAGACATACAGATACGCAGTATTTT
TRBJ2-7 | NA | few | TRBV5-4 | CASSLGQRSSYEQYF | TGTGCCAGCAGCTTGGGCCAGAGGAGCTCCTACGAGCAGTACTTC
TRBJ1-5 | NA | NA | TRBV12-3/TRBV12-4 | CASSLNGLGNQPQHF | TGTGCCAGCAGTTTAAACGGCCTAGGTAATCAGCCCCAGCATTTT
TRBJ1-6 | TRBD1 | NA | TRBV20-1 | CSARTGDFDSPLHF | TGCAGTGCCCGGACAGGGGATTTTGATTCACCCCTCCACTTT
TRBJ1-1 | NA | NA | TRBV9 | CASSERPAGNTEAFF | TGTGCCAGCAGCGAGCGCCCCGCCGGTAACACTGAAGCTTTCTTT
TRBJ1-6 | NA | NA | TRBV27 | CASTARPPYSPLHF | TGTGCCAGCACGGCACGGCCTCCTTATTCACCCCTCCACTTT
TRBJ2-5 | TRBD1 | NA | TRBV19 | CASRPLQGGGETQYF | TGTGCCAGTAGACCCCTACAGGGGGGCGGGGAGACCCAGTACTTC
TRBJ1-5 | NA | few | TRBV20-1 | CSARTGGPDYQPQHF | TGCAGTGCTAGAACGGGGGGGCCTGACTATCAGCCCCAGCATTTT
TRBJ2-2 | TRBD2 | NA | TRBV7-2 | CASSLRAGNGVGELFF | TGTGCCAGCAGCTTACGAGCGGGAAATGGGGTCGGGGAGCTGTTTTTT
TRBJ1-5 | NA | NA | TRBV7-2 | CASSLDGNHYQPQHF | TGTGCCAGCAGCTTAGACGGTAACCACTATCAGCCCCAGCATTTT
TRBJ1-4 | NA | NA | TRBV20-1 | CSARGGSNEKLFF | TGCAGTGCTAGAGGGGGCTCTAATGAAAAACTGTTTTTT
TRBJ1-1 | NA | NA | TRBV20-1 | CSARRGLQGEAFF | TGCAGTGCTAGAAGGGGCCTTCAGGGTGAAGCTTTCTTT
TRBJ2-3 | TRBD2 | few | TRBV20-1 | CSASGGDRDTQYF | TGCAGTGCTAGCGGGGGGGATAGAGATACGCAGTATTTT
TRBJ2-3 | NA | once | TRBV29-1 | CSATAPNTDTQYF | TGCAGCGCGACAGCTCCTAACACAGATACGCAGTATTTT
TRBJ2-5 | TRBD2 | few | TRBV20-1 | CSARDQGTSGAYQETQYF | TGCAGTGCTAGAGATCAGGGGACTAGCGGGGCCTACCAAGAGACCCAGTACTTC
TRBJ1-1 | NA | few | TRBV7-9 | CASSLAGGAAEAFF | TGTGCCAGCAGCTTAGCCGGAGGGGCCGCTGAAGCTTTCTTT
TRBJ1-2 | NA | few | TRBV6-1 | CASRPLTVPRGYGYTF | TGTGCCAGCAGACCCCTGACAGTACCCAGAGGCTATGGCTACACCTTC
TRBJ1-5 | NA | NA | TRBV4-3 | CASSQAIQGDQPQHF | TGCGCCAGCAGCCAAGCAATACAGGGTGATCAGCCCCAGCATTTT
TRBJ2-3 | NA | NA | TRBV19 | CASSIKPGTDTQYF | TGTGCCAGTAGTATAAAGCCCGGGACAGATACGCAGTATTTT